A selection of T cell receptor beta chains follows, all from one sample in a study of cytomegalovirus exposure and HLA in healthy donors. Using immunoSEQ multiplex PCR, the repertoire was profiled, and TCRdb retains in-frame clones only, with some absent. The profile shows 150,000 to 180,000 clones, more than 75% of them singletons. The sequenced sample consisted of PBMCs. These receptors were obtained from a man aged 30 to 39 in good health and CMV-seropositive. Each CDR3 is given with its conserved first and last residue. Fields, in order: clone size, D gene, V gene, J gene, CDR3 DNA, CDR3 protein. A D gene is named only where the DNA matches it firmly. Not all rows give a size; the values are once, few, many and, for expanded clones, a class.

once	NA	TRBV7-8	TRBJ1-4	TGTGCCAGCAGCACCCCGGGGGAGGGGAGAGGGGAAAAACTGTTTTTT	CASSTPGEGRGEKLFF
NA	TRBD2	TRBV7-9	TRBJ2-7	TGTGCCAGCAGCCGCCGACCTAGCGGGGAAACCTACGAGCAGTACTTC	CASSRRPSGETYEQYF
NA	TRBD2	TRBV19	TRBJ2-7	TGTGCCAGTAGTATAGAGGGACGGACTAGCGGGAAAGACCAGTACTTC	CASSIEGRTSGKDQYF
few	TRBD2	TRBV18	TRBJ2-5	TGTGCCAGCTCACCGGGACTAGCCCAGGGGGAGACCCAGTACTTC	CASSPGLAQGETQYF
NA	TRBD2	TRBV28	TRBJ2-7	TGTGCCAGCATAAGCGGGAGTTACGAGCAGTACTTC	CASISGSYEQYF
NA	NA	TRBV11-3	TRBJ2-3	TGTGCCAGCAGCTTGGGCGGGGCTAGAGAAGATACGCAGTATTTT	CASSLGGAREDTQYF
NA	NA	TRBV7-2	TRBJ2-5	TGTGCCAGCAGCAGAGTAGAGACCCAGTACTTC	CASSRVETQYF
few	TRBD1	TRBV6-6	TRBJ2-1	TGTGCCAGCAGTACCAGACAGGGTGGATCCAATGAGCAGTTCTTC	CASSTRQGGSNEQFF
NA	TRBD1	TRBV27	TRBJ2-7	TGTGCCAGCAGTTTACGGGGACAGGGTAGCGAGCAGTACTTC	CASSLRGQGSEQYF
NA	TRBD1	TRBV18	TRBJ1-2	TGTGCCAGCTCACAACTCCAGGGGGAGCTCGGTGGCTACACCTTC	CASSQLQGELGGYTF
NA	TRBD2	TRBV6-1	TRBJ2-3	TGTGCCAGCACTAGCGGGATTAGGACAGATACGCAGTATTTT	CASTSGIRTDTQYF
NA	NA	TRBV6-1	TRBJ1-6	TGTGCCAGCAGTGACAGTGCATATAATTCACCCCTCCACTTT	CASSDSAYNSPLHF
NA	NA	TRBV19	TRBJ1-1	TGTGCCAGTAGTATAGCCTCAGGGGCTCGCACTGAAGCTTTCTTT	CASSIASGARTEAFF
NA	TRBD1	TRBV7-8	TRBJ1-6	TGTGCCAGCAGCGCGGGACAGATTTATAATTCACCCCTCCACTTT	CASSAGQIYNSPLHF
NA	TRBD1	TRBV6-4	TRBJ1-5	TGTGCCAGCAGTGACGCGAGGGACAGGGGGAGCCCAATTAGCAATCAGCCCCAGCATTTT	CASSDARDRGSPISNQPQHF
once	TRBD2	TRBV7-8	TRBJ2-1	TGTGCCAGCAGAGGGACTAGCGGCTACAATGAGCAGTTCTTC	CASRGTSGYNEQFF
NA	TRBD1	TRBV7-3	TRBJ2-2	TGTGCCAGCAGCTTGGGACAGTCAGCCGGGGAGCTGTTTTTT	CASSLGQSAGELFF
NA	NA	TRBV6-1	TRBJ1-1	TGTGCCAGCAGTGAATTAGTATTTGGGGGGACTGAAGCTTTCTTT	CASSELVFGGTEAFF
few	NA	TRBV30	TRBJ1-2	TGTGCCTGGAGTGGCCCTCAGGCGTCGAACTATGGCTACACCTTC	CAWSGPQASNYGYTF
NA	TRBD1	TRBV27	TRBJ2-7	TGTGCCAGCAGTTCCCCGGGACAGGGCTCCTACGAGCAGTACTTC	CASSSPGQGSYEQYF
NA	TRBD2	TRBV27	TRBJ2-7	TGTGCCAGCAGTTTCAGGCGGGGGGGCGGCGAGCAGTACTTC	CASSFRRGGGEQYF
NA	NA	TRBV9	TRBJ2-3	TGTGCCAGCAGCTACGGTACAGATACGCAGTATTTT	CASSYGTDTQYF
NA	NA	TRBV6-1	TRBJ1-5	TGTGCCAGCAGTGAGTCGTCTGGGGGCCCCCAACCCCAGCATTTT	CASSESSGGPQPQHF
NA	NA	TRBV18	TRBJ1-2	TGTGCCAGCTCACCAGAGGTAGCGCCCGCTAACTATGGCTACACCTTC	CASSPEVAPANYGYTF
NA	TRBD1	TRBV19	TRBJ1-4	TGTGCCAGTAGTGCCTCCGGGACAGGAGATGAAAAACTGTTTTTT	CASSASGTGDEKLFF
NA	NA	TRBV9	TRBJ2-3	TGTGCCAGCAGCGTAGTCGTGGGGCGGGGAACAGATACGCAGTATTTT	CASSVVVGRGTDTQYF
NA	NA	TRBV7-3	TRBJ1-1	TGTGCCAGCAGCTTATCAGGTGCGAAGGTAACTGAAGCTTTCTTT	CASSLSGAKVTEAFF
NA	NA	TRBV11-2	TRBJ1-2	TGTGCCAGCAGCTTAGAAAACAGGTTATATGGCTACACCTTC	CASSLENRLYGYTF
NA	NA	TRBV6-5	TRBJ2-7	TGTGCCAGCGGACTGACAGGAGTCTCCTACGAGCAGTACTTC	CASGLTGVSYEQYF
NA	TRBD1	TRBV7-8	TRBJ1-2	TGTGCCAGCAGACCCGGACAGGGCTCCTATGGCTACACCTTC	CASRPGQGSYGYTF
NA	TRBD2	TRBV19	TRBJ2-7	TGTGCCAGTAGTACAATGGTTTCGGGACTAGGGAGAGATTCTCTCTACGAGCAGTACTTC	CASSTMVSGLGRDSLYEQYF
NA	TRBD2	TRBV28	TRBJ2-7	TGTGCCAGCAGCCCGACTAGCGGGATATCCTACGAGCAGTACTTC	CASSPTSGISYEQYF
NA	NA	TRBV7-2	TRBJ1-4	TGTGCCAGCAGCTTATACAGGAATGAAAAACTGTTTTTT	CASSLYRNEKLFF
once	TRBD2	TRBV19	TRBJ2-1	TGTGCCAGTAGTATGGGGACTAGCGGTTACAATGAGCAGTTCTTC	CASSMGTSGYNEQFF
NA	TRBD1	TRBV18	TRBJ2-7	TGTGCCAGCTCACCTACAATCTCAGGGGGTTCCTCCTCCTACGAGCAGTACTTC	CASSPTISGGSSSYEQYF
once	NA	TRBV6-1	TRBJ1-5	TGTGCCAGCTGGGGCAGACCCAATCAGCCCCAGCATTTT	CASWGRPNQPQHF
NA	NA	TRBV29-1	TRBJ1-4	TGCAGCTTTAAACAGGGAGAGGAGGAAAAACTGTTTTTT	CSFKQGEEEKLFF
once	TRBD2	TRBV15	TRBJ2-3	TGTGCCACCAGCTCCCTAGCGGGTGGAGATACGCAGTATTTT	CATSSLAGGDTQYF
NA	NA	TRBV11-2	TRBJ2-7	TGTGCCAGCAGCTTAGTAGCGGACGGTTCCTACGAGCAGTACTTC	CASSLVADGSYEQYF
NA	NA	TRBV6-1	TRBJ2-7	TGTGCCAGCAGCTTGGACAACTCCTACGAGCAGTACTTC	CASSLDNSYEQYF
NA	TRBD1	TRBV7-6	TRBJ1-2	TGTGCCAGCAGCCGTACCCCGGGACAGGGGTATGGCTACACCTTC	CASSRTPGQGYGYTF
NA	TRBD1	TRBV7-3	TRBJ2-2	TGTGCCAGCGGCCCACCCGGACAGGGACTCACCGGGGAGCTGTTTTTT	CASGPPGQGLTGELFF
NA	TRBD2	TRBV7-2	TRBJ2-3	TGTGCCAGCAGCTTAGCGGCGCGGGGGGGCGGTGATACGCAGTATTTT	CASSLAARGGGDTQYF
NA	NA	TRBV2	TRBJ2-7	TGTGCCAGCAGCCCACTGAACGAGCAGTACTTC	CASSPLNEQYF
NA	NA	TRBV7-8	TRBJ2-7	TGTGCCAGCAGCCCCCGGGGATCATACGAGCAGTACTTC	CASSPRGSYEQYF
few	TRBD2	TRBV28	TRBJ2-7	TGTGCCATCACATCCGGGCTAGCGGGATACGAGCAGTACTTC	CAITSGLAGYEQYF
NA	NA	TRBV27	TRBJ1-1	TGTGCCAGCAGTTCCCTACAGATTATGAACACTGAAGCTTTCTTT	CASSSLQIMNTEAFF
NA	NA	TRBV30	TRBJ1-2	TGTGCCTGGAGTGTAATGGCACAGGGAGGCTACACCTTC	CAWSVMAQGGYTF
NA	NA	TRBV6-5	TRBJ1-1	TGTGCCAGCAGAACAGGCTTCCGAGGCACTGAAGCTTTCTTT	CASRTGFRGTEAFF